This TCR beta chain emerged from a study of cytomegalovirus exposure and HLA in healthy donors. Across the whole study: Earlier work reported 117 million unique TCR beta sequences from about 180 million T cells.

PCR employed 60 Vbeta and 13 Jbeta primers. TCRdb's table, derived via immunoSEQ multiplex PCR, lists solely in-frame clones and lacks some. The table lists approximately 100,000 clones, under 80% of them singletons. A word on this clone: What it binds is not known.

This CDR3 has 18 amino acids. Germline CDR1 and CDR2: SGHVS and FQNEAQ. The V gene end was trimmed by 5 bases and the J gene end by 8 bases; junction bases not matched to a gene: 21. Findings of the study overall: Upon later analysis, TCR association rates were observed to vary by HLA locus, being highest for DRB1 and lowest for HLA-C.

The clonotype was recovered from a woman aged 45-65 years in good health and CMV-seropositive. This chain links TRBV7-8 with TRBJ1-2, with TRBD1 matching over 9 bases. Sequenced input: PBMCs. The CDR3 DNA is TGTGCCAGCAGCCCTAAGACCGGGACAGGGCCCTTTTCGGGGGGCTACACCTTC. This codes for CASSPKTGTGPFSGGYTF.